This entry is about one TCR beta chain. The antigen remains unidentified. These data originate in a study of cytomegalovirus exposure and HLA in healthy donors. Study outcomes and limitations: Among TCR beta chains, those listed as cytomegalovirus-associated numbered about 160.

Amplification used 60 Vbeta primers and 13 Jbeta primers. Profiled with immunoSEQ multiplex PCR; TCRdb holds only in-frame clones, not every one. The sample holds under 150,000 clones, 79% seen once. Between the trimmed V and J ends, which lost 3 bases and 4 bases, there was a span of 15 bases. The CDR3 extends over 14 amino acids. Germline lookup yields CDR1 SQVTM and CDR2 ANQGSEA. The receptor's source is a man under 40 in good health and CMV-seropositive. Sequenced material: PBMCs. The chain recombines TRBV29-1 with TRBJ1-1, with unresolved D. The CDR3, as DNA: TGCAGCGTTGAGAGGGTCACTTCGGGCACTGAAGCTTTCTTT. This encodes CSVERVTSGTEAFF.